Included here is one TCR beta chain sequence, with context. Germline CDR1 is SEHNR and CDR2 is FQNEAQ (reference sequence). The CDR3 is 15 residues long. V gave up 0 bases and J gave up 6 bases; unmatched junction bases: 4. Source study methods: The assay estimated nucleated cells by amplifying reference gene primers. The data were produced by immunoSEQ multiplex PCR, yet TCRdb's version contains in-frame clones alone and is incomplete. V, J and clone size are those of that table, while D and trimming were read from the DNA. The sample holds about 410,000 clones; approximately 90% are singletons and the top ten take approximately 1.5%. The data are from a study of blood T cell repertoires in COVID-19.

This TCR was recovered from a woman aged 40-49 years with COVID-19, enrolled during active disease. The sample consisted of peripheral blood. The genes are TRBV7-9 and TRBJ2-2; 7 bases line up with TRBD2. CDR3 region: CASSLAGGPAGELFF. The CDR3 coding sequence is TGTGCCAGCAGCTTAGCGGGAGGGCCCGCCGGGGAGCTGTTTTTT.